One sample yielded the 27 T cell receptor beta chains listed below, sequenced in a study of blood T cell repertoires in COVID-19. Measured with immunoSEQ multiplex PCR; TCRdb has only the in-frame clones, and not every one. Of some 250,000 clones listed, about 80% are singletons. Material: peripheral blood. Receptor source: a woman older than 75 with acute or convalescent COVID-19.

This chain joins TRBV27 and TRBJ1-2; 7 bases match TRBD1. V gave up 6 bases and J gave up 2 bases; unmatched junction bases: 3. This CDR3 contains 13 residues. The germline V gene encodes CDR1 MNHEY and CDR2 SMNVEV (reference sequence). The CDR3 region is CASRRDSNYGYTF. CDR3 nucleotide sequence: TGTGCCAGCAGACGGGACAGCAACTATGGCTACACCTTC.

CDR3 bases: TGTGCCAGCAGCTTGGAACCCGCGGGCACCATATATTTT. As protein: CASSLEPAGTIYF. J is TRBJ1-3 and V is TRBV7-3, with D hard to call. V was trimmed by 3 bases and J by 9 bases, leaving 12 bases between them. The CDR3 is 13 amino acids. Per germline, CDR1 SGHTA and CDR2 FQGTGA.

The V gene is TRBV25-1, the J gene TRBJ2-7, with D tentatively TRBD1 (6 bases). Trimming removed 0 bases from V and 4 bases from J, with 22 bases in between. The CDR3 covers 18 residues. Looked up from germline, CDR1 is MGHDK and CDR2 is SYGVNS. CDR3 loop: CASSEYTVRTVLQYEQYF. The DNA of the CDR3 is TGTGCCAGCAGTGAATATACCGTACGGACAGTTTTACAATACGAGCAGTACTTC.

The chain uses TRBV7-8 and TRBJ1-6; a weak D match, TRBD1 (5 bases). CDR3 length: 17 amino acids. V shed 1 base and J shed 2 bases, with 12 bases lying between them. Germline CDR1 and CDR2: SGHVS and FQNEAQ. In DNA form, the CDR3 reads TGTGCCAGCAGCTTAGAACCAGGGTACGCCTATAATTCACCCCTCCACTTT. Translation: CASSLEPGYAYNSPLHF.

V usage is TRBV6-2 or TRBV6-3 and J usage is TRBJ1-4, with D tentatively TRBD1 (5 bases). Germline loops: CDR1 MNHEY, CDR2 SVGEGT. The CDR3 is 16 amino acids. Deletions cut 4 bases from V and 5 bases from J, with 17 bases between. The CDR3 sequence: CASSFSLKTVNEKLFF. The CDR3, as DNA: TGTGCCAGCAGTTTCTCCCTGAAGACAGTCAATGAAAAACTGTTTTTT.

This clone was picked up a small number of times. The rearrangement joins TRBV12-3 or TRBV12-4 to TRBJ2-7; 8 nucleotides line up with TRBD2. J gave up 2 bases and V 6 bases, and 3 bases lay outside the gene matches. The CDR3 has 13 residues. DNA of the CDR3: TGTGCCAGCAGGGGGACTAGTCCCTACGAGCAGTACTTC. Translation: CASRGTSPYEQYF.

The chain joins TRBV24-1 to TRBJ2-1; 8 nucleotides agree with TRBD1. This CDR3 has 15 residues. V lost 2 bases and J lost 9; bases outside the gene matches: 8. Germline CDR1 is KGHDR and CDR2 is SFDVKD. CDR3 sequence (DNA): TGTGCCACCAGTGATTCACGGACAGGGATTTCTGAGCAGTTCTTC. Translating it yields CATSDSRTGISEQFF.

This clone showed up just a few times. V is TRBV5-4 and J is TRBJ2-7; 11 bases are shared with TRBD1. The CDR3 covers 15 residues. After removal of 4 bases from V and 3 bases from J, the junction contained 6 bases not matched to a gene. Per germline, CDR1 SGHNT and CDR2 YYREEE (reference sequence). CDR3 residues: CASSLGQGAIYEQYF. The CDR3 DNA follows: TGTGCCAGCAGCCTTGGACAGGGGGCTATCTACGAGCAGTACTTC.

With regard to this clone: The same CDR3 can be traced to other DNA sequences in this sample. V is TRBV5-1 and J is TRBJ2-5; TRBD1 aligns across 7 bases. Germline V gene sequence: CDR1 SGHRS, CDR2 YFSETQ. Trimming took 4 bases from V and 2 from J; bases not matched to a gene: 5. The CDR3 loop spans 14 amino acids. The CDR3 loop reads CASSPGTAQETQYF. The CDR3 coding sequence is TGCGCCAGCAGCCCGGGGACAGCTCAAGAGACCCAGTACTTC.

This rearrangement joins TRBV2 to TRBJ2-3; 10 bases agree with TRBD2. The junction had 7 bases not matched to a gene; V was cut back by 2 bases and J by 2 bases. Germline V gives CDR1 SNHLY, CDR2 FYNNEI. The CDR3 is 17 residues long. The chain's CDR3 is CASSEQAGGSPTDTQYF. The CDR3 DNA reads TGTGCCAGCAGTGAACAAGCGGGAGGGAGCCCCACAGATACGCAGTATTTT.

V usage is TRBV6-5 and J usage is TRBJ2-5, with D tentatively TRBD1 (6 bases). V dropped 4 bases and J dropped 4 bases, with 19 bases sitting between them. This CDR3 contains 16 residues. Germline assignment: CDR1 MNHEY and CDR2 SVGAGI. CDR3: CASSSQLTGSVETQYF. CDR3 DNA: TGTGCCAGCAGTTCCCAACTAACAGGGAGCGTAGAGACCCAGTACTTC.

This chain links TRBV2 with TRBJ1-6; D may be TRBD1 (6 bases). Germline values: CDR1 SNHLY, CDR2 FYNNEI. The CDR3 consists of 15 residues. V lost 6 bases to trimming and J lost 10 bases, with 19 bases between them. CDR3 DNA: TGTGCCAGCAGGGATCGGGGGGCGGTCAACTCACCCCTCCACTTT. It specifies CASRDRGAVNSPLHF.

This chain links TRBV2 with TRBJ1-1; D remains unclear. Trimming stripped 6 bases from V and 3 bases from J, with 11 bases between. The CDR3 extends over 13 amino acids. From germline, CDR1 is SNHLY and CDR2 FYNNEI. Here the CDR3 reads CASRARQDTEAFF. Here the CDR3 DNA reads TGTGCCAGCAGGGCCAGACAAGACACTGAAGCTTTCTTT.

The gene calls are TRBV29-1 and TRBJ1-5; 9 nucleotides match TRBD1. The germline V gene encodes CDR1 SQVTM and CDR2 ANQGSEA. V lost 6 bases and J lost 6; bases outside the gene matches: 9. This CDR3 region has 14 residues. The CDR3 nucleotides are TGCAGCGTGCGGGACAGGGATTTCAGTCAGCCCCAGCATTTT. It encodes CSVRDRDFSQPQHF.

In this sample, this clone turned up a few times. The J gene is TRBJ2-7, the V gene TRBV7-9; maybe TRBD1 (5 bases). Trimming pared 0 bases from V and 6 bases from J, leaving 9 bases between. CDR1 and CDR2 from the germline V gene are SEHNR and FQNEAQ (reference sequence). The CDR3 extends over 13 amino acids. The CDR3 DNA is TGTGCCAGCAGCTTAGCGCAGGGTTCCGAGCAGTACTTC. This codes for CASSLAQGSEQYF.

The chain has TRBV30 and TRBJ1-4; D might be TRBD1 (6 bases). V lost 2 bases and J 7 bases, leaving 11 bases between the germline ends. Per the germline V gene, CDR1 is GTSNPN and CDR2 is SVGIG (reference sequence). The CDR3 length is 13 residues. The CDR3 nucleotides are TGTGCCTGGAGTACAGGGTGGGGTGAAAAACTGTTTTTT. Protein sequence: CAWSTGWGEKLFF.

This chain connects TRBV6-6 to TRBJ1-3; TRBD1 matches at 9 bases. CDR3 size: 15 residues. The J segment lost 3 bases and the V segment lost 6 bases, leaving 6 bases of the junction unmatched. Germline V gene sequence: CDR1 MNHNY, CDR2 SVGAGI (reference sequence). For the CDR3, the DNA is TGTGCCAGCAGAGACAGGGGGGCATATGGAAACACCATATATTTT. The encoded protein is CASRDRGAYGNTIYF.

V is TRBV18 and J is TRBJ1-5; a possible D gene is TRBD1 (6 bases). The CDR3 is made up of 14 amino acids. CDR1 and CDR2 (germline): KGHSH, LQKENI. V was clipped by 2 bases and J by 7 bases, with 12 bases between them. CDR3 sequence (DNA): TGTGCCAGCTCACCAGCGGCAGGGGACCAGCCCCAGCATTTT. Its translation: CASSPAAGDQPQHF.

The gene calls are TRBV7-2 and TRBJ1-1; perhaps TRBD1 as D (5 bases). Looked up from germline, CDR1 is SGHTA and CDR2 is FQGNSA. V was trimmed by 5 bases and J by 1 base, leaving 8 bases between them. This CDR3 has 13 amino acids. CDR3 in DNA: TGTGCCAGCAGCCTACAGGAGAACACTGAAGCTTTCTTT. Its translation is CASSLQENTEAFF.

The genes are TRBV19 and TRBJ2-7; 8 bases map to TRBD2. This CDR3 has 13 residues. In germline, CDR1 is LNHDA, CDR2 SQIVND (reference sequence). J lost 5 bases, V lost 7 bases, and 7 bases had no gene match. CDR3 in amino acids: CASTGGGRNEQYF. CDR3 sequence (DNA): TGTGCCAGTACGGGCGGGGGGAGGAACGAGCAGTACTTC.

This rearrangement joins TRBV7-8 to TRBJ1-4; possible D gene TRBD1, 5 bases. CDR3 size: 14 residues. V lost 5 bases and J lost 7, with 14 bases in between. Germline loops: CDR1 SGHVS, CDR2 FQNEAQ. The CDR3: CASSLGGQGEKLFF. The CDR3 DNA is TGTGCCAGCAGCCTGGGAGGGCAGGGTGAAAAACTGTTTTTT.

The chain recombines TRBV3-1 (or the pseudogene TRBV3-2) with TRBJ1-5; no firm D call. Germline lookup yields CDR1 LGHDT and CDR2 YNNKEL (reference sequence). Trimming took off 1 base at V and 6 bases at J, with 16 bases between the two ends. This CDR3 comprises 16 residues. The CDR3 bases are TGTGCCAGCAGCCAAGGGGCGGGAAGTGGCAGTCAGCCCCAGCATTTT. Translating it yields CASSQGAGSGSQPQHF.

The gene calls are TRBV19 and TRBJ1-6; no firm D call. Trimming removed 6 bases from V and 0 bases from J, with 9 bases in between. CDR1 LNHDA and CDR2 SQIVND come from the germline V gene (reference sequence). This CDR3 is built from 15 residues. The CDR3 sequence: CASSDIFSYNSPLHF. The DNA for the CDR3 is TGTGCCAGTAGCGACATTTTCTCCTATAATTCACCCCTCCACTTT.

In its sample, this clone was seen a few times. J is TRBJ2-5 and V is TRBV13, with 7 bases fitting TRBD1. CDR3 length: 15 residues. The V segment lost 5 bases and the J segment 5 bases; nucleotides outside the gene matches: 11. Germline assignment: CDR1 PRHDT and CDR2 FYEKMQ (reference sequence). CDR3 in DNA: TGTGCCAGCAGCGTCCGCCCGACAGGGCAGGAGACCCAGTACTTC. Translation gives CASSVRPTGQETQYF.

The gene calls are TRBV6-5 and TRBJ2-3; 7 bases fit TRBD1. Germline V gives CDR1 MNHEY, CDR2 SVGAGI. Trimming at V came to 5 bases and at J to 0 bases, leaving 5 bases not matched to a gene. This CDR3 contains 15 residues. In DNA form, the CDR3 reads TGTGCCAGCAGTAATTACAGGGGTAGCACAGATACGCAGTATTTT. This sequence encodes CASSNYRGSTDTQYF.

This clone was seen only a few times. J is TRBJ2-3 and V is TRBV5-1, with TRBD2 identical over 10 bases. Germline-derived CDR1 and CDR2 are SGHRS and YFSETQ. V lost 0 bases and J lost 1; bases outside the gene matches: 2. This CDR3 is 16 amino acids long. CDR3 region: CASSLASGSGTDTQYF. The CDR3 bases are TGCGCCAGCAGCTTGGCTAGCGGGAGTGGCACAGATACGCAGTATTTT.

The count of this clone is one. This chain links TRBV7-9 with TRBJ1-2; the match to TRBD1 covers 9 bases. CDR1 SEHNR and CDR2 FQNEAQ come from the germline V gene (reference sequence). The CDR3 covers 14 residues. V shed 4 bases and J 7 bases; nucleotides not matched to a gene: 7. The CDR3 sequence is CASSSSDRGRGYTF. As DNA, the CDR3 is TGTGCCAGCAGCTCGTCGGACAGGGGTCGTGGCTACACCTTC.